This TCR beta chain was documented in a study of T cells in Graves' hyperthyroidism and ophthalmopathy. Overall study: Before any treatment, at initial diagnosis, peripheral blood was collected.

Researchers took RNA transcripts and amplified the TCR beta CDR3 regions from them. A first-round RT-PCR of the TCR CDR3 used the HTBI primer set. MiXCR, run by TCRdb on the multiplex PCR reads, gives a single entry per CDR3 protein. The table includes some 490,000 distinct CDR3 sequences, about 20% detected once. Ophthalmopathy patients all had a Clinical Activity Score of at least 3, a NOSPECS grade of at least 4 and disease under 3 months old. The PBMCs were taken from roughly 10 ml of fresh peripheral blood. This CDR3 is built from 16 residues. The V gene end was trimmed by 0 bases and the J gene end by 7 bases; junction bases not matched to a gene: 7. Germline CDR1 is LGHDT and CDR2 is YNNKEL (reference sequence). This clonotype was seen only a few times.

The V gene is TRBV3-1, the J gene TRBJ2-5; 11 bases are shared with TRBD2. This clonotype originated in a woman aged 70-85 years with Graves' ophthalmopathy. Sequences were obtained from blood. The CDR3 bases are TGTGCCAGCAGCCAAGATAGTAGCGGGAGGGGTCGGACCCAGTACTTC. It encodes CASSQDSSGRGRTQYF.